Listed here are 21 T cell receptor beta chains from one sample, sequenced in a study of CD8 T cells in ankylosing spondylitis. For these receptors, no antigen is known. Study findings and constraints: What appeared characteristic of ankylosing spondylitis blood was a TCR beta motif of fewer than ten highly homologous variants.

In TCRdb, the 5' RACE reads were re-called with MiXCR into one record per CDR3 protein. This table holds approximately 550,000 distinct CDR3 sequences, 9.5% to 15% found once. Specimen: blood, either unsorted or a sorted T cell fraction (not recorded which). These receptors were collected from a male donor with ankylosing spondylitis.

The genes are TRBV5-1 and TRBJ2-2, with D perhaps TRBD1 (6 bases). The CDR3 sequence is 17 residues long. Between the trimmed V and J ends, which lost 4 bases and 7 bases, there was a span of 23 bases. The germline V gene has CDR1 SGHRS and CDR2 YFSETQ. CDR3 bases: TGCGCCAGCAGCATGCAATCCGGGACAAGTTTAGGCGGGGAGCTGTTTTTT. Protein product: CASSMQSGTSLGGELFF.

This clonotype was seen more than once but under ten times. This CDR3 is CSARGHLEGYNEQFF. The CDR3 region has the DNA TGCAGTGCTAGAGGACACCTGGAGGGATACAATGAGCAGTTCTTC. The chain recombines TRBV20-1 with TRBJ2-1, with TRBD2 as a possible D gene (6 bases). The CDR3 loop spans 15 amino acids. Germline V lookup: CDR1 DFQATT, CDR2 SNEGSKA (reference sequence). V lost 1 base to trimming and J lost 4 bases, with 14 bases between them.

The rearrangement uses TRBV11-3 and TRBJ1-1, with TRBD1 identical over 9 bases. The CDR3 is 13 amino acids. J gave up 5 bases and V 3 bases, and 1 base lay outside the gene matches. Germline lookup yields CDR1 SGHNT and CDR2 YENEEA. CDR3 in amino acids: CASSFDRGTEAFF. DNA for the CDR3: TGTGCCAGCAGCTTCGACAGGGGGACTGAAGCTTTCTTT.

A few counts support this clonotype. V is TRBV7-8 and J is TRBJ2-3; D not resolved. V gave up 4 bases and J gave up 5 bases, with 31 bases separating them. Germline V gene lookup returns CDR1 SGHVS and CDR2 FQNEAQ. The CDR3 length is 20 residues. The CDR3 nucleotides read TGTGCCAGCAGCTCGCCCAGCCATAATACAGTCCAGACCCTTGGAGATACGCAGTATTTT. This encodes CASSSPSHNTVQTLGDTQYF.

The chain carries TRBV29-1 and TRBJ2-3, with 7 nucleotides matching TRBD2. This CDR3 comprises 14 residues. With V trimmed by 7 bases and J by 3 bases, 10 bases remained unmatched. Germline V CDR1 and CDR2: SQVTM, ANQGSEA. This CDR3 is CSDPVAGETDTQYF. The CDR3 DNA follows: TGCAGCGATCCGGTCGCGGGAGAGACAGATACGCAGTATTTT.

A few counts support this clonotype. The chain carries TRBV12-3 or TRBV12-4 and TRBJ2-3, with TRBD2 identical over 10 bases. The CDR3 covers 15 residues. V shed 6 bases, J shed 2 bases, and the junction held 5 bases outside the gene matches. This CDR3 reads CASSRGLATTDTQYF. The CDR3 region has the DNA TGTGCCAGCAGCAGGGGACTAGCGACCACAGATACGCAGTATTTT.

The chain couples TRBV20-1 to TRBJ2-3; D is undetermined. This CDR3 contains 14 residues. V was trimmed by 3 bases and J by 2 bases, leaving 12 bases between them. Per germline, CDR1 DFQATT and CDR2 SNEGSKA (reference sequence). CDR3 bases: TGCAGTGCTAGTACGGATATTAACACAGATACGCAGTATTTT. Protein: CSASTDINTDTQYF.

This clonotype has at least ten counts. The rearrangement joins TRBV15 to TRBJ2-1; D is possibly TRBD2 (6 bases). V lost 0 bases, J lost 0 bases, and 9 bases lay in between. The V gene's germline CDR1 is LNHNV and CDR2 YYDKDF (reference sequence). This CDR3 contains 16 residues. In DNA form, the CDR3 reads TGTGCCACCAGCAGAGATCGGAGGGACTCCTACAATGAGCAGTTCTTC. Its translation is CATSRDRRDSYNEQFF.

This clonotype appeared a few times. This sequence joins TRBV12-3 or TRBV12-4 and TRBJ2-1, with TRBD2 matching over 7 bases. This CDR3 has 15 residues. V lost 7 bases and J lost 0; bases outside the gene matches: 6. This CDR3 is CASTKGGSSYNEQFF. CDR3 sequence (DNA): TGTGCCAGCACGAAGGGCGGGAGCTCCTACAATGAGCAGTTCTTC.

With regard to this clonotype: A read error may explain this, as a much larger clone is one base away. V gene TRBV29-1 combines with J gene TRBJ2-4; D not certain. CDR1 is SQVTM and CDR2 is ANQGSEA in the germline V gene. The CDR3 sequence is 15 residues long. In nucleotides, the CDR3 is TGCAGCGTTCTATCTCTCGGGTTTACGGAAAACATTGAGTACTTC. Protein sequence: CSVLSLGFTENIEYF.

This chain joins TRBV4-2 and TRBJ1-6; D is perhaps TRBD1 (5 bases). This CDR3 has 17 residues. Deletions cut 1 base from V and 6 bases from J, with 16 bases between. Germline-derived CDR1 and CDR2 are LGHNA and YNFKEQ. The CDR3 loop reads CASSQASVGAGNSPLHF. The CDR3 DNA follows: TGTGCCAGCAGCCAAGCGTCAGTAGGGGCCGGTAATTCACCCCTCCACTTT.

This clonotype was recorded a few times. This chain joins TRBV18 and TRBJ2-2, with a weak D call TRBD2 (5 bases). The CDR3 contains 17 residues. V was shortened by 0 bases and J by 4 bases, with 15 bases between the two germline ends. CDR1 is KGHSH and CDR2 is LQKENI in the germline V gene. CDR3 amino acids: CASSPPGSSGSTGELFF. CDR3 in DNA: TGTGCCAGCTCACCACCCGGGTCATCGGGGAGCACCGGGGAGCTGTTTTTT.

This clonotype was picked up a small number of times. The V and J genes are TRBV24-1 and TRBJ1-2; no definite D call. Between the trimmed V and J ends, which lost 4 bases and 6 bases, there was a span of 11 bases. This CDR3 region has 13 residues. Per germline, CDR1 KGHDR and CDR2 SFDVKD. In DNA form, the CDR3 reads TGTGCCACCAGTGAACGGGGAGACGATGGCTACACCTTC. It yields the protein CATSERGDDGYTF.

The V and J genes are TRBV16 and TRBJ2-4; TRBD2 might be the D (6 bases). The CDR3 runs 17 residues. The V gene lost 0 bases and the J gene lost 3 bases, with 15 bases spanning the gap. Germline CDR1 is KGHSY and CDR2 is FQNENV. The CDR3 DNA reads TGTGCCAGCAGCCAATCGGAGGGGAGAGACAGCAAAAACATTCAGTACTTC. It yields the protein CASSQSEGRDSKNIQYF. Based on the CDR3 plus reference TRBV16 and TRBJ2-4, the full variable domain is GEEVAQTPKHLVRGEGQKAKLYCAPIKGHSYVFWYQQVLKNEFKFLISFQNENVFDETGMPKERFSAKCLPNSPCSLEIQATKLEDSAVYFCASSQSEGRDSKNIQYFGAGTRLSVL.

This clonotype turned up a few times. The rearrangement uses TRBV6-1 and TRBJ1-1; D is unresolved. V dropped 2 bases and J dropped 0 bases, with 13 bases sitting between them. Germline CDR1 is MNHNS and CDR2 is SASEGT. CDR3 length: 16 amino acids. This chain's CDR3 is CASSEREAGLNTEAFF. For the CDR3, the DNA is TGTGCCAGCAGTGAAAGGGAGGCAGGATTGAACACTGAAGCTTTCTTT.

This clonotype was detected only a few times. The chain recombines TRBV3-1 with TRBJ2-5; D is undetermined. The CDR3 runs 13 residues. V lost 0 bases and J 13 bases, leaving 15 bases between the germline ends. Germline V gene data show CDR1 as LGHDT and CDR2 as YNNKEL (reference sequence). In nucleotides, the CDR3 is TGTGCCAGCAGCCAAGAAAAAAATAGACCCGCGTACTTC. It codes for CASSQEKNRPAYF.

This clonotype was detected a few times. The V call is TRBV3-1, the J call TRBJ2-3; D call uncertain. V was shortened by 2 bases and J by 0 bases, with 9 bases between the two germline ends. The CDR3 has 15 amino acids. Germline CDR1 is LGHDT and CDR2 is YNNKEL (reference sequence). The chain's CDR3 is CASSQMASSTDTQYF. The CDR3 nucleotides are TGTGCCAGCAGCCAAATGGCGAGTAGCACAGATACGCAGTATTTT.

This clonotype has only a few counts. The chain links TRBV7-9 to TRBJ2-1, with D possibly matching TRBD1 (6 bases). Germline CDR1 is SEHNR and CDR2 is FQNEAQ (reference sequence). The V end lost 4 bases, the J end lost 10 bases, and 11 bases lay between the germline ends. The CDR3 has 12 residues. CDR3 in DNA: TGTGCCAGCAGCTCCACAGGGAGAGAGCAGTTCTTC. Translated, it gives CASSSTGREQFF. The full variable domain, completed using reference TRBV7-9 and TRBJ2-1, is DTGVSQNPRHKITKRGQNVTFRCDPISEHNRLYWYRQTLGQGPEFLTYFQNEAQLEKSRLLSDRFSAERPKGSFSTLEIQRTEQGDSAMYLCASSSTGREQFFGPGTRLTVL.

The chain carries TRBV29-1 and TRBJ2-5; D is unclear. Germline CDR1 is SQVTM and CDR2 is ANQGSEA. The CDR3 length is 13 residues. V lost 4 bases to trimming and J lost 4 bases, with 13 bases between them. The CDR3 region has the DNA TGCAGCGTTGGTTCCGGGTTGGGAGAGACCCAGTACTTC. As protein: CSVGSGLGETQYF.

The gene calls are TRBV28 and TRBJ2-7, with D perhaps given as TRBD1 or TRBD2 (5 bases each). The CDR3 is 14 residues long. With 5 bases removed from V and 2 bases from J, the gap between germline ends came to 13 bases. The germline V gene has CDR1 MDHEN and CDR2 SYDVKM. The CDR3, as DNA: TGTGCCAGCAGTCCTCTGGGGGTCCCCTACGAGCAGTACTTC. This encodes CASSPLGVPYEQYF.

This clonotype was counted many times. The chain joins TRBV5-1 to TRBJ2-5, with D unresolved. V lost 0 bases, J lost 1 base, and 7 bases lay in between. Germline V gene lookup returns CDR1 SGHRS and CDR2 YFSETQ. The CDR3 loop spans 14 amino acids. The CDR3 DNA reads as TGCGCCAGCAGCTTGGGGCTATCCCAAGAGACCCAGTACTTC. It is translated as CASSLGLSQETQYF.